These T cell receptor beta chains were read from a single sample in a study of blood T cells in healthy people across ages. TCRdb reanalysed the 5' RACE reads using MiXCR and keeps one entry per CDR3 protein. The table shows some 920,000 distinct CDR3 sequences, with about 51% occurring only once. Material: blood. Every receptor here comes from a woman between 55 and 75 years old in good health. Both conserved end residues are part of each CDR3. A D gene is named only where the DNA matches it firmly. Some rows mark clone size as missing; the rest say once, few, many or name a class of expanded clone.

d_gene: TRBD1; abundance: .; j_gene: TRBJ2-4; v_gene: TRBV4-1; CDR3nt: TGCGCCAGCAGCCAACCAACCAGGGGGCTCCGAAACGTTCAGTACTTC; CDR3aa: CASSQPTRGLRNVQYF
d_gene: .; abundance: .; j_gene: TRBJ2-7; v_gene: TRBV7-9; CDR3nt: TGTGCCAGCAGCTTAGGACGGGAGAAAAGGGACGAGCAGTACTTC; CDR3aa: CASSLGREKRDEQYF
d_gene: .; abundance: .; j_gene: TRBJ1-5; v_gene: TRBV6-2/TRBV6-3; CDR3nt: TGTGCCAGCAGTTACTCAGATTATAATCAGCCCCAGCATTTT; CDR3aa: CASSYSDYNQPQHF
d_gene: .; abundance: .; j_gene: TRBJ2-4; v_gene: TRBV28; CDR3nt: TGTGCCAGCAGGGTTTTCGGGGGGCGGGAGTACTTC; CDR3aa: CASRVFGGREYF
d_gene: .; abundance: .; j_gene: TRBJ2-1; v_gene: TRBV28; CDR3nt: TGTGCCAGCAGTTTCTGGGCGGGATACAATGAGCAGTTCTTC; CDR3aa: CASSFWAGYNEQFF
d_gene: TRBD2; abundance: .; j_gene: TRBJ2-1; v_gene: TRBV7-9; CDR3nt: TGTGCCAGCAGCTTATCAAGCGGGAGAACGAATGAGCAGTTCTTC; CDR3aa: CASSLSSGRTNEQFF
d_gene: TRBD2; abundance: .; j_gene: TRBJ2-7; v_gene: TRBV20-1; CDR3nt: TGCAGTGCTACTGGGACTAGCGACGAGCAGTACTTC; CDR3aa: CSATGTSDEQYF
d_gene: TRBD1; abundance: .; j_gene: TRBJ1-2; v_gene: TRBV28; CDR3nt: TGTGCCAGCACTCCCCCAGGGGGCCGGGGCTACACCTTC; CDR3aa: CASTPPGGRGYTF
d_gene: TRBD2; abundance: .; j_gene: TRBJ2-3; v_gene: TRBV20-1; CDR3nt: TGCAGTGCTAGGGCTAGCGGACCAACAGATACGCAGTATTTT; CDR3aa: CSARASGPTDTQYF
d_gene: TRBD1; abundance: .; j_gene: TRBJ2-7; v_gene: TRBV6-1; CDR3nt: TGTGCCAGCAGTGAAACAGGACAGGGGGCCTACGAGCAGTACTTC; CDR3aa: CASSETGQGAYEQYF
d_gene: .; abundance: few; j_gene: TRBJ1-2; v_gene: TRBV7-9; CDR3nt: TGTGCCAGCAGCCCCCGGGACTTCGAGGGAGGCTACACCTTC; CDR3aa: CASSPRDFEGGYTF
d_gene: .; abundance: .; j_gene: TRBJ2-7; v_gene: TRBV2; CDR3nt: TGTGCCAGCACCATGGACCCCTGCGAGCAGTACTTC; CDR3aa: CASTMDPCEQYF
d_gene: .; abundance: .; j_gene: TRBJ2-7; v_gene: TRBV28; CDR3nt: TGTGCCAGCAGCCCAACGGGGCCCTACGAGCAGTACTTC; CDR3aa: CASSPTGPYEQYF
d_gene: TRBD1; abundance: few; j_gene: TRBJ1-2; v_gene: TRBV2; CDR3nt: TGTGCCAGCAGTCCGGACAGGGCATACTATGGCTACACCTTC; CDR3aa: CASSPDRAYYGYTF
d_gene: TRBD1; abundance: .; j_gene: TRBJ2-7; v_gene: TRBV6-6; CDR3nt: TGTGCCAGTTTCGGGACAGGGGGCTCCTACGAGCAGTACTTC; CDR3aa: CASFGTGGSYEQYF
d_gene: .; abundance: .; j_gene: TRBJ2-5; v_gene: TRBV2; CDR3nt: TGTGCCAGCACAGAGGATACTTCTAGGATAGGGGAAGAGACCCAGTACTTC; CDR3aa: CASTEDTSRIGEETQYF
d_gene: .; abundance: .; j_gene: TRBJ1-1; v_gene: TRBV20-1; CDR3nt: TGCAGTGCTACCATCGGGCCCCGAAGGCCCTACAATGAAGCTTTCTTT; CDR3aa: CSATIGPRRPYNEAFF
d_gene: TRBD2; abundance: .; j_gene: TRBJ2-1; v_gene: TRBV9; CDR3nt: TGTGCCAGCAGCCTAAGAGGGACTAGCGGGAGGGATGAGCAGTTCTTC; CDR3aa: CASSLRGTSGRDEQFF
d_gene: TRBD2; abundance: .; j_gene: TRBJ2-3; v_gene: TRBV6-2/TRBV6-3; CDR3nt: TGTGCCAGCAGCCCCCCCTCGACTAGCGGGACCGATACGCAGTATTTT; CDR3aa: CASSPPSTSGTDTQYF
d_gene: .; abundance: .; j_gene: TRBJ2-7; v_gene: TRBV6-2/TRBV6-3; CDR3nt: TGTGCCAGCAGTTACTCGCCACGTACTAGGCCCTACGAGCAGTACTTC; CDR3aa: CASSYSPRTRPYEQYF
d_gene: .; abundance: .; j_gene: TRBJ2-7; v_gene: TRBV20-1; CDR3nt: TGCAGTGCTAGGGGAGTTATTAGCGTCGAGCAGTACTTC; CDR3aa: CSARGVISVEQYF
d_gene: TRBD2; abundance: few; j_gene: TRBJ2-1; v_gene: TRBV29-1; CDR3nt: TGCAGCATCGGGACTAGCGGGAACAATGAGCAGTTCTTC; CDR3aa: CSIGTSGNNEQFF
d_gene: TRBD2; abundance: .; j_gene: TRBJ2-4; v_gene: TRBV12-3/TRBV12-4; CDR3nt: TGTGCCAGCAGTTTAGGGCTAGCGGGAGGAGGAAACATTCAGTACTTC; CDR3aa: CASSLGLAGGGNIQYF
d_gene: TRBD2; abundance: few; j_gene: TRBJ2-7; v_gene: TRBV12-3/TRBV12-4; CDR3nt: TGTGCCAGCACCTCAGGACTAGCGGACTCCTACGAGCAGTACTTC; CDR3aa: CASTSGLADSYEQYF
d_gene: TRBD2; abundance: many; j_gene: TRBJ2-3; v_gene: TRBV29-1; CDR3nt: TGCAGCGTTGAAGACACCGGGACTAGCGGATTCACAGATACGCAGTATTTT; CDR3aa: CSVEDTGTSGFTDTQYF
d_gene: .; abundance: once; j_gene: TRBJ2-7; v_gene: TRBV20-1; CDR3nt: TGCAGTGCCCTGGTTGGTGTAGGGACGAACGAGCAGTACTTC; CDR3aa: CSALVGVGTNEQYF
d_gene: TRBD2; abundance: .; j_gene: TRBJ2-3; v_gene: TRBV20-1; CDR3nt: TGCAGTGCTACCACTAGCGGGATGAATTTTGGCACAGATACGCAGTATTTT; CDR3aa: CSATTSGMNFGTDTQYF
d_gene: .; abundance: .; j_gene: TRBJ1-2; v_gene: TRBV20-1; CDR3nt: TGCAGTGCGAGCACCGGGAGCATCTATGGCTACACCTTC; CDR3aa: CSASTGSIYGYTF
d_gene: TRBD1; abundance: few; j_gene: TRBJ2-7; v_gene: TRBV7-9; CDR3nt: TGTGCCAGCACCAAAGGAGCGGACAGGGGCCACGAGCAGTACTTC; CDR3aa: CASTKGADRGHEQYF
d_gene: .; abundance: .; j_gene: TRBJ2-5; v_gene: TRBV2; CDR3nt: TGTGCCAGCAGTATCGGACCTCGGACCGAGACCCAGTACTTC; CDR3aa: CASSIGPRTETQYF
d_gene: .; abundance: .; j_gene: TRBJ2-4; v_gene: TRBV6-6; CDR3nt: TGTGCCAGCAGAGAGCAGGGGAACATTCAGTACTTC; CDR3aa: CASREQGNIQYF
d_gene: .; abundance: few; j_gene: TRBJ2-7; v_gene: TRBV3-1; CDR3nt: TGTGCCAGCAGGGGAGATCTAACCTACGAGCAGTACTTC; CDR3aa: CASRGDLTYEQYF
d_gene: .; abundance: few; j_gene: TRBJ2-7; v_gene: TRBV14; CDR3nt: TGTGCCAGCAGCCAAATGGCTGGCCCCTACGAGCAGTACTTC; CDR3aa: CASSQMAGPYEQYF
d_gene: TRBD1; abundance: few; j_gene: TRBJ1-5; v_gene: TRBV7-2; CDR3nt: TGTGCCAGCAGCTTGGTGCCCGGGACAGGGAACAATCAGCCCCAGCATTTT; CDR3aa: CASSLVPGTGNNQPQHF
d_gene: .; abundance: few; j_gene: TRBJ1-2; v_gene: TRBV28; CDR3nt: TGTGCCAGCGGATATAACTATGGCTACACCTTC; CDR3aa: CASGYNYGYTF
d_gene: .; abundance: .; j_gene: TRBJ2-1; v_gene: TRBV2; CDR3nt: TGTGCCGGCGGTGGGGGAGAGGGTGAGCAGTTCTTC; CDR3aa: CAGGGGEGEQFF
d_gene: .; abundance: few; j_gene: TRBJ2-3; v_gene: TRBV5-1; CDR3nt: TGCGCCAGCAGCTTATGGGGCCGATCTAGCACAGATACGCAGTATTTT; CDR3aa: CASSLWGRSSTDTQYF
d_gene: .; abundance: .; j_gene: TRBJ1-2; v_gene: TRBV6-6; CDR3nt: TGTGCCAGCAGTGAGGAGGGCTATGGCTACACCTTC; CDR3aa: CASSEEGYGYTF
d_gene: .; abundance: few; j_gene: TRBJ2-3; v_gene: TRBV20-1; CDR3nt: TGCAGTGCTGAGCTCGGACAACCCCGCACAGATACGCAGTATTTT; CDR3aa: CSAELGQPRTDTQYF
d_gene: .; abundance: few; j_gene: TRBJ2-7; v_gene: TRBV29-1; CDR3nt: TGCAGCGCCTCCCCTCAGGCCTTCTCCTACGAGCAGTACTTC; CDR3aa: CSASPQAFSYEQYF
d_gene: .; abundance: few; j_gene: TRBJ2-3; v_gene: TRBV7-2; CDR3nt: TGTGCCAGCAGCCTTCGAGTGGCAGATACGCAGTATTTT; CDR3aa: CASSLRVADTQYF
d_gene: .; abundance: few; j_gene: TRBJ2-2; v_gene: TRBV29-1; CDR3nt: TGCAGCGCCCAGGGGAGTAACGGGGAGCTGTTTTTT; CDR3aa: CSAQGSNGELFF
d_gene: TRBD2; abundance: .; j_gene: TRBJ2-1; v_gene: TRBV11-2; CDR3nt: TGTGCCAGCAGCTTAGCCTTAGCGGGAGGGAGGGCCTACAATGAGCAGTTCTTC; CDR3aa: CASSLALAGGRAYNEQFF
d_gene: .; abundance: few; j_gene: TRBJ2-5; v_gene: TRBV7-6; CDR3nt: TGTGCCAGCAGCTTAGAGTGGGGAGAGACCCAGTACTTC; CDR3aa: CASSLEWGETQYF
d_gene: .; abundance: few; j_gene: TRBJ2-3; v_gene: TRBV10-3; CDR3nt: TGTGCCATCAGTGAGCCCTCGGATACGCAGTATTTT; CDR3aa: CAISEPSDTQYF
d_gene: .; abundance: few; j_gene: TRBJ2-6; v_gene: TRBV28; CDR3nt: TGTGCCAGCTCCATCGTGGGCCAGGGCCCCTCTGGGGCCAATGTCCTGACTTTC; CDR3aa: CASSIVGQGPSGANVLTF
d_gene: .; abundance: .; j_gene: TRBJ2-3; v_gene: TRBV15; CDR3nt: TGTGCCACTAGCAGAGATCGAGTCGGGGGACGCACAGATACGCAGTATTTT; CDR3aa: CATSRDRVGGRTDTQYF
d_gene: .; abundance: .; j_gene: TRBJ2-1; v_gene: TRBV5-8; CDR3nt: TGTGCCAGCAGCTTGTATCTGGATATTTCCTACAATGAGCAGTTCTTC; CDR3aa: CASSLYLDISYNEQFF
d_gene: TRBD1; abundance: .; j_gene: TRBJ1-2; v_gene: TRBV27; CDR3nt: TGTGCCAGCAGACCGCCGGGACAGCATTGTGGCTACACCTTC; CDR3aa: CASRPPGQHCGYTF
d_gene: .; abundance: .; j_gene: TRBJ2-7; v_gene: TRBV20-1; CDR3nt: TGCAGTGCTAGAGACCTCCGCAGGGAGTTGTACTTC; CDR3aa: CSARDLRRELYF
d_gene: .; abundance: .; j_gene: TRBJ1-5; v_gene: TRBV28; CDR3nt: TGTGCCAGCAGTCGTCTGCACCAGCCCCAGCATTTT; CDR3aa: CASSRLHQPQHF
d_gene: .; abundance: .; j_gene: TRBJ2-3; v_gene: TRBV20-1; CDR3nt: TGCAGTGCTGACTTAAACACAGATACGCAGTATTTT; CDR3aa: CSADLNTDTQYF
d_gene: TRBD2; abundance: .; j_gene: TRBJ2-7; v_gene: TRBV7-2; CDR3nt: TGTGCCAGCAGCTTATTTAGCGGGACCGGGTACGAGCAGTACTTC; CDR3aa: CASSLFSGTGYEQYF
d_gene: TRBD1; abundance: .; j_gene: TRBJ2-7; v_gene: TRBV5-4; CDR3nt: TGTGCCAGCAGCTCGACAGGGGGCGCCTTCTACGAGCAGTACTTC; CDR3aa: CASSSTGGAFYEQYF